This is a list of T cell receptor beta chains from one sample in a study of blood T cell repertoires in COVID-19. The method was immunoSEQ multiplex PCR; TCRdb's version includes in-frame clones alone and lacks a portion of them. The data show more than 85,000 clones, with about four fifths seen just once and 8% to 9.5% held by the top ten. The sequenced sample was peripheral blood. Receptor source: a woman in her 70s with acute or convalescent COVID-19. CDR3s include the opening cysteine and the closing phenylalanine or tryptophan. The D gene is left open where the match is weak. Part of the rows lack a size; the others show once, few, many or a class for expanded clones.

j_call,clone_size,v_call,d_call,cdr3_nt,cdr3_aa
TRBJ1-2,-,TRBV7-2,TRBD1,TGTGCCAGCAGCTCAGGGACAGAGGGGAGTAGTGGGAGGTATGGCTACACCTTC,CASSSGTEGSSGRYGYTF
TRBJ2-2,-,TRBV5-1,TRBD2,TGCGCCAGCAGCAGCGGACTAGCGGGAGTAAGTTCCGGGGAGCTGTTTTTT,CASSSGLAGVSSGELFF
TRBJ2-7,-,TRBV7-8,TRBD1,TGTGCCAGCAGCCGACAGGGGGCGGGTTACGAGCAGTACTTC,CASSRQGAGYEQYF
TRBJ1-5,once,TRBV7-2,TRBD1,TGTGCCAGCAGCTTTAAGGGGGCCCATCAGCCCCAGCATTTT,CASSFKGAHQPQHF
TRBJ1-1,-,TRBV10-3,-,TGTGCCATCAGTGAACGACAGAACACTGAAGCTTTCTTT,CAISERQNTEAFF
TRBJ1-1,-,TRBV18,-,TGTGCCAGCTCGCCTCCACAGGGCGTAACTGAAGCTTTCTTT,CASSPPQGVTEAFF
TRBJ2-2,-,TRBV28,TRBD2,TGTGCCAGCAGCCGGGGACTAGCGGGAGAACTAAACACCGGGGAGCTGTTTTTT,CASSRGLAGELNTGELFF
TRBJ1-3,-,TRBV6-5,-,TGTGCCAGCAGTTACTCGAAAGGGGCGAGAAACACCATATATTTT,CASSYSKGARNTIYF
TRBJ1-1,-,TRBV29-1,-,TGCAGCGTTATGACAGCCATGAACACTGAAGCTTTCTTT,CSVMTAMNTEAFF
TRBJ2-5,-,TRBV7-2,TRBD2,TGTGCCAGCAGTTATGGGGTTCTAGCGGGAGTTGAGACCCAGTACTTC,CASSYGVLAGVETQYF